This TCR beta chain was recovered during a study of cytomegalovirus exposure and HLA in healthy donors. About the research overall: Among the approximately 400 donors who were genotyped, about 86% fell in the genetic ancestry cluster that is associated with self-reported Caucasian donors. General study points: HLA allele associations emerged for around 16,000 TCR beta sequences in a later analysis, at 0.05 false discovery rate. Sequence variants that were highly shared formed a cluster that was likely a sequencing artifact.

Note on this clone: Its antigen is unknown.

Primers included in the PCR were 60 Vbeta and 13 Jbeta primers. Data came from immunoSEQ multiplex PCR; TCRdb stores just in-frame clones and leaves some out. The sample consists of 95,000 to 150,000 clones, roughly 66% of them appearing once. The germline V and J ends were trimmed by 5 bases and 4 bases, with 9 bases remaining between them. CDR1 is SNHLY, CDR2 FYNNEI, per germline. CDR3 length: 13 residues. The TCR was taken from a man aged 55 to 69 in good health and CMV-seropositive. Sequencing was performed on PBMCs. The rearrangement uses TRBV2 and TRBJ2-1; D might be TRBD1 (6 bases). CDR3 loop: CASSPDSYNEQFF. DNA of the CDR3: TGTGCCAGCAGTCCGGACAGTTACAATGAGCAGTTCTTC.